This entry features one T cell receptor (beta chain) sequence. This clonotype occurred many times. Its antigen remains undetermined. Base qualities are not provided; no much larger clone lies one nucleotide away. In the ophthalmopathy patients, disease was moderately to severely active, with a Clinical Activity Score of 3 or more, a NOSPECS grade of 4 or more, and a duration of less than 3 months. Patients with uncontrolled infections, other autoimmune diseases, pregnancy or lactation were excluded. Diagnoses relied on clinical symptoms, serum thyroxine and TRAb, thyroid ultrasound and orbital computed tomography. PBMCs were isolated from approximately 10 ml of fresh peripheral blood by Ficoll-Paque density gradient centrifugation. Trizol reagent was used to extract total RNA, and RNA quality was then checked on an Agilent 2100 Bioanalyzer. This record belongs to a study of T cells in Graves' hyperthyroidism and ophthalmopathy (dated by TCRdb to between 2018 and 2021). About the full investigation: Peripheral blood samples were taken at the time of initial diagnosis, prior to any treatment. To identify TCR V-J signatures that set the groups apart, the researchers used a discovery cohort of 90 to 100 patients, made up of 40 to 45 with Graves' ophthalmopathy and about 55 with stable Graves' hyperthyroidism. Prospective prediction of ophthalmopathy was tested in an independent validation cohort of 18 to 20 hyperthyroidism patients and some 17 patients who later progressed to ophthalmopathy. For training and testing, the roughly 100 patients in the discovery cohort were randomly divided in a 7:3 ratio. In about 6 Graves' hyperthyroidism patients, the study also compared T-cell repertoires from thyroid tissue with T-cell repertoires from blood. After sampling, hyperthyroidism patients received methimazole starting at 30 mg daily, and ophthalmopathy patients received high-dose intravenous methylprednisolone. TCR Vbeta CDR3 sequencing of 130 to 150 peripheral blood samples (under 45 ophthalmopathy, 75 to 80 hyperthyroidism and some 17 progressor patients) is reported in the paper.

The TCR beta CDR3 regions were amplified from RNA transcripts. The first round of RT-PCR for the TCR CDR3 was performed with the HTBI primer set and the Qiagen OneStep RT-PCR kit. The libraries were constructed in a second round of multiplex PCR and then size-selected and purified. Libraries were sequenced paired-end with 100 bp reads on an Illumina HiSeq2000. Per the authors' processing: SOAPnuke was used to process the raw data, with reads discarded if the reads contained adapters or uncalled bases, had a mean Phred below 15, or lacked an exact constant-primer or identifier match. COPE v1.2.5 was used to merge high-quality paired reads, and clonotypes were defined as unique nucleotide sequences. MiTCR v1.1 was used to align the clonotypes against IMGT TRBV, TRBD and TRBJ reference segments. Analysis was restricted to V-J combinations with a frequency above 0.0001, which covered 99% to 99.2% of repertoires. The TCS score was defined as the ratio of F50 (clonal expansion) to E x V (chaos), calculated using BLOSUM62-based TCRdist between CDR3 peptides within each V-J. Welch's t-statistics and random forest reduced 500 to 650 V-J features to 13, which were used in a naive Bayes classifier (R e1071). Thyroid-blood repertoire similarity was quantified with the Morisita-Horn index. Using fastp at Q25 and MiXCR, TCRdb reprocessed the public reads and kept productive beta chains. Each CDR3 protein gets just one entry, which takes the most common genes and DNA from the rows behind it. The V and J calls were determined by TCRdb, not by the authors. This sample lists 640,000 or so distinct CDR3 sequences; over 12% were detected once. The ten largest clones take up roughly 4.5% of the sample.

Trimming takes 11 bases off V and 1 base off J; junction bases not matched to a gene: 7. The CDR3 holds 13 amino acids from the cysteine to the phenylalanine. Of the read, only the CDR3 DNA is kept; its 39 bases are in frame from base 1. Via the germline V gene, CDR1 is WSHSY and CDR2 SAAADI. Broader findings and caveats from the paper: A model built on a 13 V-J signature distinguished ophthalmopathy from stable hyperthyroidism, reaching about 88% sensitivity and under 84% specificity in cross-validation and 80%/75% in testing. In validation, the model predicted progression to ophthalmopathy with 55% to 71% sensitivity and 72% to 75% specificity, a median of roughly seven months before onset. Sample size was not statistically predetermined, and blinding of investigators to group allocation was not performed. Most expanded thyroid clonotypes (frequency above 0.001) were also detected in blood, suggesting blood repertoires may reflect thyroid immune responses.

The sequence was obtained from a woman in her forties with Graves' ophthalmopathy. The chain is encoded by TRBV10-2 joined to TRBJ2-7, and 8 bases in between align with TRBD2. The material sequenced was blood. The CDR3 is CAAGERGSYEQYF. The bases are TGCGCCGCCGGGGAGCGGGGGTCCTACGAGCAGTACTTC.